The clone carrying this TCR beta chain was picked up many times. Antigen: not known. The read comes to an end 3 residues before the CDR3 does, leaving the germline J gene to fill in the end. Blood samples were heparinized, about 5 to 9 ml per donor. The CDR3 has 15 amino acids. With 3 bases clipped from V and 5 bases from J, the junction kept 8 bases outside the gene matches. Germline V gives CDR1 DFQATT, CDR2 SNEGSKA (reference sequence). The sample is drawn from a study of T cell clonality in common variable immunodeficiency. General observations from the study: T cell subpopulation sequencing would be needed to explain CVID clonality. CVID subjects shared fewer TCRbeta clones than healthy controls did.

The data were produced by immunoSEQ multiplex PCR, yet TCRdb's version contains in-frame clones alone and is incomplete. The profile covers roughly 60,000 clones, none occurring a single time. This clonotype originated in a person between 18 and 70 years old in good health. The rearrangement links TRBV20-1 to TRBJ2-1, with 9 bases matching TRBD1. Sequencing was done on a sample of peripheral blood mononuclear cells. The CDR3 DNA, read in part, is TGCAGTGCTAGGTCCGGGACAGGGAAACACAATGAG. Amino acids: CSARSGTGKHNE. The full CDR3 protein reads CSARSGTGKHNEQFF.